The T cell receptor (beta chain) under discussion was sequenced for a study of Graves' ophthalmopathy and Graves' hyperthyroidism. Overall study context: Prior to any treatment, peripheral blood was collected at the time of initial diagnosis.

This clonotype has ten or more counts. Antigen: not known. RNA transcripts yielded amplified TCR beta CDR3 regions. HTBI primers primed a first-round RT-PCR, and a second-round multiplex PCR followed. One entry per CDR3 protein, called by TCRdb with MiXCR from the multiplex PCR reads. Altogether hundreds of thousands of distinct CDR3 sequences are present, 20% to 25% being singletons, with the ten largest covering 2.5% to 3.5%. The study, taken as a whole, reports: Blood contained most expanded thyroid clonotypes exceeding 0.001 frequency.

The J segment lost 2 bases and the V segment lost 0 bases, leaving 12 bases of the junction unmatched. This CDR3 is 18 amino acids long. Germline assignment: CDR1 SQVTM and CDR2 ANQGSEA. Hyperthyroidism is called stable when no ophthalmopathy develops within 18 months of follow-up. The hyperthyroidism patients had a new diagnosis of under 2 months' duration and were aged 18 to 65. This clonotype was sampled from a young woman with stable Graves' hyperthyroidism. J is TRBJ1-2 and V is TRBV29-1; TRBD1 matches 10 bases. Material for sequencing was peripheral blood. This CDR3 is CSVEDRPGTGDENYGYTF. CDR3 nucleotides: TGCAGCGTTGAAGACCGTCCCGGGACAGGGGACGAGAACTATGGCTACACCTTC.